This TCR beta chain is drawn from a study of blood T cell repertoires in COVID-19. Overall study: The origin of the acute and convalescent COVID-19 samples was the United States, Italy and Spain. Sources were T cells, B-cell-depleted T cells, or PBMCs; the material itself was cDNA or gDNA.

How the authors handled the data: Quantification of nucleated cells was approximated via reference gene primer amplification. Assay: immunoSEQ multiplex PCR; the TCRdb copy retains only in-frame clones and omits some. That table supplies the V and J calls and clone size; D and trimming were determined from the DNA. The table has about 320,000 clones, roughly 85% seen once. The CDR3 is 15 amino acids. V was clipped by 4 bases and J by 1 base, with 13 bases between them. Germline loops: CDR1 SGDLS, CDR2 YYNGEE. The sequence was obtained from a human donor in a cohort sampled during active COVID-19. This rearrangement joins TRBV9 to TRBJ2-3; D is perhaps TRBD1 (6 bases). The specimen sequenced was peripheral blood. Here the CDR3 reads CASSNRDKRTDTQYF. CDR3 bases: TGTGCCAGCAGCAACCGGGACAAGCGCACAGATACGCAGTATTTT.